The count of the clone carrying this T cell receptor (beta chain) is one. This sample was taken from a study of OX40 agonist ivuxolimab in advanced cancers. The CDR3 totals 14 residues. V shed 6 bases and J 1 base; nucleotides not matched to a gene: 5. Germline-derived CDR1 and CDR2 are SNHLY and FYNNEI. Here immunoSEQ multiplex PCR was the method, and the copy in TCRdb shows in-frame clones only, minus some. The sample includes 54,000 or so clones, approximately 80% of them seen just once. This clonotype was obtained from an adult with an advanced solid tumor such as melanoma, head and neck, liver or kidney cancer. The chain links TRBV2 to TRBJ1-1, with 7 positions matching TRBD1. Sample: CD4+ or CD8+ T cells sorted from blood, taken in a trial of the OX40 agonist ivuxolimab. CDR3 protein: CASRPGTENTEAFF. The CDR3 bases are TGTGCCAGCAGGCCGGGGACAGAGAACACTGAAGCTTTCTTT.